This T cell receptor beta chain stems from a study of T cells after yellow fever vaccination. Overall study context: Preparing low-cell-number fractions relied on SMART-Seq v4 Ultra Low Input. Study-wide points: Subsequent to the booster, the majority of primary-vaccination clones reappeared (around 96% CD4, 80% to 90% CD8). Abundant bulk-population clonotypes could contaminate the FACS-sorted repertoires.

Many counts were recorded for this clonotype. What it binds is not known. This CDR3 is built from 15 residues. V trimming: 2 bases; J trimming: 1 base; junction bases outside the gene matches: 4. CDR1 is SGDLS and CDR2 is YYNGEE in the germline V gene. By 5'RACE template switching, TCR cDNA was produced, with a universal primer site and UMIs added in the process. TCRdb independently ran MiXCR on the 5' RACE reads; one entry per CDR3 protein. The sample records more than 95,000 distinct CDR3 sequences, 7.4% being singletons. This TCR was sampled from a young man who received the YFV17D yellow fever vaccine. The sample consisted of CD4+ T cells sorted from PBMCs, taken less than 11 days after the first yellow fever vaccination. This chain connects TRBV9 to TRBJ2-5; 8 bases are shared with TRBD2. The CDR3 DNA sequence: TGTGCCAGCAGCGTCATAGCGGGGTTCCAAGAGACCCAGTACTTC. This gives the protein CASSVIAGFQETQYF.